This TCR beta chain appears in the sequencing data of a study of blood T cell repertoires in COVID-19. Study as a whole: The United States, Italy and Spain were the sources of the acute and convalescent COVID-19 samples.

Sequencing used immunoSEQ multiplex PCR; TCRdb keeps in-frame clones, though not all of them. The table has roughly 250,000 clones, around 83% seen once. As regards this clone: Relative to the germline gene, one junction end is altered; a read error may explain this.

Sequenced: peripheral blood. The sequence was collected from a man aged 40-55 years with active or convalescent COVID-19.

The CDR3 DNA sequence: TGCGCCAGCAGCTTGGGCAGAACCTCCGGGACAGATCAATACGGGCAGTACTTC. Translating gives CASSLGRTSGTDQYGQYF. J is TRBJ2-7 and V is TRBV5-1, with 7 nucleotides matching TRBD1. There are 18 residues in the CDR3. Germline V gene sequence: CDR1 SGHRS, CDR2 YFSETQ.